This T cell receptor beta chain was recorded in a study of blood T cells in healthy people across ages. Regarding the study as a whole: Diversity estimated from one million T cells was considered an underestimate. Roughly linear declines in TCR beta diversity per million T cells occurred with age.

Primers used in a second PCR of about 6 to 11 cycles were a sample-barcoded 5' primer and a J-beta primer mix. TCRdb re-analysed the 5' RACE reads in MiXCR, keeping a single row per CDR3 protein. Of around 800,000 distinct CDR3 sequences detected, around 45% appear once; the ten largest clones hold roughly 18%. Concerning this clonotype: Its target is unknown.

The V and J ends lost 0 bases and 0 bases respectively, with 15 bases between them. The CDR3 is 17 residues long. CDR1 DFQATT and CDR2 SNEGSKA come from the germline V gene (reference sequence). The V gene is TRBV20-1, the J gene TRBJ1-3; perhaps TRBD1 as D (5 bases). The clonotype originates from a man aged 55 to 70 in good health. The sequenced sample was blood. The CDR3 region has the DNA TGCAGTGCTAGAGATTTCAATGATGGGGGCTCTGGAAACACCATATATTTT. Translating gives CSARDFNDGGSGNTIYF.